The entry that follows covers one T cell receptor beta chain sequence. The target of this receptor is not known. No base-level quality is on record; no much larger clone is a single base apart. This record belongs to a study of blood T cells in healthy people across ages (dated by TCRdb to between 2014 and 2016). A note on the overall study: Template switching captured roughly one uniquely barcoded TCR beta cDNA molecule per two T cells in model experiments. The donors were divided into four age groups: young (average approximately 17 years), middle-aged (over 35), aged (around 59) and long-lived (more than 75). To avoid experimental bias, donors of different ages were distributed randomly across sequencing lanes. The study analyzed two additional independent replicas of 1 million unique cDNA reads from the same blood draw for two donors, one aged 18 to 30 and one aged 80 or older. Using deep sequencing normalized with unique cDNA molecular identifiers, the study measured how TCR beta repertoire diversity changes with age.

Donors were around 37 systemically healthy Caucasian individuals from Russia aged roughly 6 to 90 years. Each donor gave approximately 9.4 milliliters of peripheral blood, drawn into EDTA-treated Vacutainer tubes. Ficoll-Paque density-gradient centrifugation was used to isolate PBMCs, with at least 6.5 million per sample. Trizol reagent was used to extract total RNA from PBMCs, with at least 5.5 micrograms per sample. For every donor, flow cytometry on a PBMC aliquot measured the percentage of naive CD45RAhigh/CD27high T cells. Broader findings and caveats from the paper: There was a strong correlation between observed TCR beta diversity and the percentage of naive T cells measured by flow cytometry. Observed TCR beta diversity per million T cells fell roughly linearly with age, and a significant reduction was already apparent by age about 43. Compared with the aged group, the long-lived group had more naive CD4+ T cells, fewer expanded clones and increased TCR diversity, a pattern suggesting age selection. Because profiling used bulk unsorted PBMCs, naive and antigen-experienced compartments could not be compared conclusively. Donor CMV infection status was unknown, potentially confounding age-related changes in expanded clonotypes. Estimates of total diversity based on one million sequenced T cells were considered lower bounds and underestimates.

Trimming takes 0 bases off V and 8 bases off J; junction bases not matched to a gene: 7. Sequences SGHTA (CDR1) and FQGNSA (CDR2) are obtained from the germline V gene. The cysteine opens and the phenylalanine closes a CDR3 of 16 amino acids. Only the CDR3 portion is preserved as DNA: 48 bases, with reading frame beginning at the first base. Library generation was performed with 5' RACE. Sequencing took place on an Illumina HiSeq 2500. A second PCR of about 6 to 11 cycles was performed with a sample-barcoded 5' primer and a J-beta primer mix. A unique molecular identifier was introduced onto each TCR beta cDNA molecule by a template-switch 5' adaptor carrying 12 random nucleotides. Each sample yielded at least 2.5 million CDR3-containing paired-end reads. All of the RNA was converted into first-strand cDNA using the Mint cDNA synthesis kit, with a TRBC-specific oligonucleotide serving as the primer. Following uracil-DNA glycosylase treatment, a first 18-cycle PCR with universal primers M1SS and BC2_uni_R was performed on all cDNA. Regarding the original processing steps: Normalization of each sample was performed by random selection of 1 million high-quality reads, each carrying a distinct molecular identifier. Reads sharing molecular identifiers were discarded rather than binned into consensus sequences. MiTCR, set to a Q25 quality threshold and the strictest error-elimination algorithm, was used for CDR3 identification, clonotype clustering and error correction. A nonparametric unseen species model with Euler transformation was used to estimate a lower bound on total TCR beta diversity. The raw public reads went through TCRdb reprocessing: fastp at Q25, MiXCR clone calling, in-frame beta chains kept. Each entry is one CDR3 protein sequence, shown with its most common DNA and genes. V and J calls and clone size were set by TCRdb, not the authors. The sample includes about 670,000 distinct CDR3 sequences, with more than 45% observed a single time. Of the sample, roughly 12% falls within the top ten clones.

This chain joins TRBV7-2 to TRBJ2-1, and 10 bases in between align with TRBD1. Input material: blood. The clonotype comes from a woman older than 75 in good health. Here the CDR3 is given as CASSLATGTGAYEQFF. At the DNA level, the sequence is TGTGCCAGCAGCTTAGCTACTGGGACAGGGGCGTATGAGCAGTTCTTC.